One and the same sample provided the 20 T cell receptor beta chains below, sequenced in a study of shared clonotypes between healthy human individuals. Some clones are missing from TCRdb's copy, which holds only in-frame ones; the method was immunoSEQ multiplex PCR. The table lists just over 2,000,000 clones, 85% to 95% of them singletons, with roughly 0.13% in the top ten. The specimen sequenced was naive CD4+ T cells sorted from blood. As for subset: CD45RA+ positively selected. The receptors originated from a man younger than 35 in good health.

This clone has only one observation. The V gene is TRBV29-1, the J gene TRBJ2-7; 7 nucleotides align to TRBD2. The CDR3 sequence is 12 residues long. The ends lost 4 bases at V and 7 bases at J; junction bases unmatched: 7. CDR1 is SQVTM, CDR2 ANQGSEA, per germline. The CDR3 coding sequence is TGCAGCGTTGGAGGGGCCGGGGGGGAGCAGTACTTC. Amino acids: CSVGGAGGEQYF.

In the case of this clone: This may arise from a read error, as a much more abundant clone is one base away. The genes are TRBV2 and TRBJ1-2; TRBD1 is a possible D gene (6 bases). The CDR3 contains 18 residues. The germline V gene has CDR1 SNHLY and CDR2 FYNNEI. CDR3 sequence reads: CASGDPRTSGGVNYGYTF. The CDR3 DNA sequence: TGTGCCAGCGGTGACCCGCGGACTTCCGGGGGCGTTAACTATGGCTACACCTTC.

The rearrangement uses TRBV29-1 and TRBJ2-7; D unresolved. The CDR3 is 15 residues long. V was cut by 4 bases and J by 5 bases, with 21 bases left in between. Germline lookup yields CDR1 SQVTM and CDR2 ANQGSEA. The CDR3 region has the DNA TGCAGCGTTGTGACCCCGGGCTTCGCCAGCCACGAGCAGTACTTC. This encodes CSVVTPGFASHEQYF.

This clone appeared a single time. The chain couples TRBV19 to TRBJ2-3, with a weak D call TRBD2 (6 bases). V was pared by 0 bases and J by 10 bases, with 17 bases between. The CDR3 covers 15 residues. Germline-derived CDR1 and CDR2 are LNHDA and SQIVND (reference sequence). This CDR3 is CASSIEGGEAPSQYF. CDR3 coding DNA: TGTGCCAGTAGTATAGAGGGCGGGGAGGCTCCATCGCAGTATTTT.

J is TRBJ1-1 and V is TRBV5-1, with unresolved D. Trimming took 4 bases from V and 10 from J, leaving 17 bases between them. This CDR3 has 13 residues. The germline gives CDR1 SGHRS, CDR2 YFSETQ. The DNA of the CDR3 is TGCGCCAGCAGCCCCTCACTGGGCATGGGAGCTTTCTTT. Its translation: CASSPSLGMGAFF.

This chain links TRBV4-1 with TRBJ1-6, with D tentatively TRBD1 (5 bases). V lost 8 bases and J lost 0, with 17 bases in between. This CDR3 is 17 amino acids long. Germline CDR1 is MGHRA and CDR2 is YSYEKL. CDR3 coding DNA: TGCGCCAGCGGGGGGAGACAGTTGAGCTCCTATAATTCACCCCTCCACTTT. Translation: CASGGRQLSSYNSPLHF.

The rearrangement links TRBV19 to TRBJ1-6; TRBD1 might be the D (6 bases). V was shortened by 6 bases and J by 5 bases, with 11 bases between the two germline ends. Germline CDR1 reads LNHDA; CDR2 reads SQIVND (reference sequence). The CDR3 has 14 residues. CDR3 DNA: TGTGCCAGTAGCAACAGGGAGGATAATTCACCCCTCCACTTT. This gives the protein CASSNREDNSPLHF.

This chain joins TRBV7-6 and TRBJ2-3; 10 bases map to TRBD2. The length of the CDR3 is 17 residues. The junction had 4 bases not matched to a gene; V was cut back by 0 bases and J by 1 base. Looked up from germline, CDR1 is SGHVS and CDR2 is FNYEAQ. The CDR3 coding sequence is TGTGCCAGCAGCTTAGCCCGCGGACTAGCGGGCACAGATACGCAGTATTTT. It encodes CASSLARGLAGTDTQYF.

About this clone: The same CDR3 arises from other DNA sequences in this sample as well. This chain's CDR3 is CAWSPGSYNEQFF. The CDR3 bases are TGTGCCTGGAGTCCCGGGTCCTACAATGAGCAGTTCTTC. The rearrangement uses TRBV30 and TRBJ2-1; D unresolved. The V gene's germline CDR1 is GTSNPN and CDR2 SVGIG (reference sequence). Trimming stripped 2 bases from V and 1 base from J, with 6 bases between. This CDR3 contains 13 residues.

This chain joins TRBV29-1 and TRBJ2-1; D is ambiguous. The CDR3 runs 14 residues. Trimming stripped 4 bases from V and 1 base from J, with 11 bases between. Germline assignment: CDR1 SQVTM and CDR2 ANQGSEA. The CDR3 region is CSVGQRLSYNEQFF. In DNA form, the CDR3 reads TGCAGCGTTGGGCAAAGGTTATCCTACAATGAGCAGTTCTTC.

The chain combines TRBV7-9 with TRBJ2-4; unclear D gene. Germline lookup yields CDR1 SEHNR and CDR2 FQNEAQ (reference sequence). This CDR3 has 14 residues. Trimming removed 1 base from V and 3 bases from J, with 7 bases in between. CDR3 protein: CASSLGEVKNIQYF. CDR3 nucleotides: TGTGCCAGCAGCTTAGGAGAGGTCAAAAACATTCAGTACTTC.

The rearrangement joins TRBV18 to TRBJ2-4; TRBD1 agrees at 8 bases. Germline CDR1 reads KGHSH; CDR2 reads LQKENI. The CDR3 length is 16 residues. Trimming took 6 bases from V and 8 from J; bases not matched to a gene: 15. CDR3 sequence reads: CASSQTLTGVGDIQYF. The DNA of the CDR3 is TGTGCCAGCTCCCAAACCCTGACAGGGGTTGGGGACATTCAGTACTTC.

V and J are TRBV27 and TRBJ1-6; D not certain. Germline V gene lookup returns CDR1 MNHEY and CDR2 SMNVEV (reference sequence). The CDR3 totals 14 residues. The germline V and J ends were trimmed by 4 bases and 3 bases, with 7 bases remaining between them. CDR3 sequence reads: CASSSSLYNSPLHF. In DNA, the CDR3 is TGTGCCAGCAGTTCCAGCCTCTATAATTCACCCCTCCACTTT.

The J gene is TRBJ2-5, the V gene TRBV15; 8 bases align to TRBD1. The CDR3 length is 17 residues. From germline, CDR1 is LNHNV and CDR2 YYDKDF (reference sequence). Trimming removed 1 base from V and 4 bases from J; junction bases left unmatched: 11. The CDR3 nucleotides are TGTGCCACCAGCAGAGGCCTGGGACAGGTCGAGATAGAGACCCAGTACTTC. It codes for CATSRGLGQVEIETQYF.

This chain uses TRBV6-5 with TRBJ2-7, with D perhaps matching TRBD1 or TRBD2 (5 bases each). Germline V gene data show CDR1 as MNHEY and CDR2 as SVGAGI. The CDR3 extends over 13 amino acids. The ends were cut back, 5 bases at V and 4 bases at J, with 12 bases in the middle. The CDR3 loop is CASSPGRLYEQYF. For the CDR3, the DNA is TGTGCCAGCAGTCCGGGACGCCTTTACGAGCAGTACTTC.

V usage is TRBV28 and J usage is TRBJ1-4; no reliable D call. Germline lookup yields CDR1 MDHEN and CDR2 SYDVKM. The CDR3 sequence is 16 residues long. V was cut by 6 bases and J by 2 bases, with 16 bases left in between. The CDR3 loop reads CASRRPAAPTNEKLFF. Here the CDR3 DNA reads TGTGCCAGCAGGAGACCGGCCGCACCTACTAATGAAAAACTGTTTTTT.

The V and J genes are TRBV7-8 and TRBJ1-4, with D possibly TRBD1 on 6 matching bases. The CDR3 runs 15 residues. Trimming pared 2 bases from V and 0 bases from J, leaving 7 bases between. From germline, CDR1 is SGHVS and CDR2 FQNEAQ. In DNA form, the CDR3 reads TGTGCCAGCAGCTTAAGGGGGGCAACTAATGAAAAACTGTTTTTT. It encodes CASSLRGATNEKLFF.

This chain connects TRBV7-9 to TRBJ2-1, with TRBD2 matching over 9 bases. This CDR3 spans 16 amino acids. V shed 1 base, J shed 5 bases, and the junction held 6 bases outside the gene matches. Germline CDR1 reads SEHNR; CDR2 reads FQNEAQ (reference sequence). This chain's CDR3 is CASSLGETSGNNEQFF. DNA of the CDR3: TGTGCCAGCAGCTTAGGTGAGACTAGCGGCAACAATGAGCAGTTCTTC. The full variable domain, completed using reference TRBV7-9 and TRBJ2-1, is DTGVSQNPRHKITKRGQNVTFRCDPISEHNRLYWYRQTLGQGPEFLTYFQNEAQLEKSRLLSDRFSAERPKGSFSTLEIQRTEQGDSAMYLCASSLGETSGNNEQFFGPGTRLTVL.

The chain has TRBV19 and TRBJ2-2, with D unresolved. The germline V gene encodes CDR1 LNHDA and CDR2 SQIVND (reference sequence). Trimming shortened V by 5 bases and J by 4 bases, and 11 bases separated the two germline ends. The CDR3 contains 14 residues. DNA for the CDR3: TGTGCCAGTAGTTCACAACATATCACCGGGGAGCTGTTTTTT. This translates into CASSSQHITGELFF.

The V gene is TRBV7-8, the J gene TRBJ1-3; no definite D call. Trimming cost V 1 base and J 7 bases, with 14 bases left between them. Looked up from germline, CDR1 is SGHVS and CDR2 is FQNEAQ. CDR3 length: 15 amino acids. CDR3 sequence reads: CASSLGSRLGNTIYF. The CDR3 DNA follows: TGTGCCAGCAGCTTAGGGTCAAGACTTGGGAACACCATATATTTT.